The 20 T cell receptor beta chains given below trace back to one sample, sequenced in a study of Graves' ophthalmopathy and Graves' hyperthyroidism. Amplification targeted the TCR beta CDR3 regions, with RNA transcripts as the source material. After a first-round RT-PCR with HTBI primers, a second-round multiplex PCR was run. TCRdb reprocessed the multiplex PCR reads with MiXCR, giving one entry per CDR3 protein. This table has about 220,000 distinct CDR3 sequences, 20% to 25% appearing once. The sequencing input was peripheral blood. The receptors come from a woman aged 50 to 65 with Graves' ophthalmopathy.

The table lists this clonotype with many counts. The chain recombines TRBV11-1 with TRBJ2-7; TRBD2 might be the D (5 bases). Trimming pared 1 base from V and 2 bases from J, leaving 12 bases between. Germline V gene sequence: CDR1 SGHAT, CDR2 FQDESV (reference sequence). The length of the CDR3 is 15 residues. The CDR3 sequence is CASSLGTRSAYEQYF. The CDR3, as DNA: TGTGCCAGCAGCTTAGGGACTCGATCGGCCTACGAGCAGTACTTC. Full variable domain (rest looked up from reference TRBV11-1 and TRBJ2-7): EAEVAQSPRYKITEKSQAVAFWCDPISGHATLYWYRQILGQGPELLVQFQDESVVDDSQLPKDRFSAERLKGVDSTLKIQPAELGDSAMYLCASSLGTRSAYEQYFGPGTRLTVT.

V gene TRBV6-5 combines with J gene TRBJ1-2; D remains unclear. V lost 5 bases, J lost 5 bases, and 9 bases lay in between. Germline CDR1 is MNHEY and CDR2 is SVGAGI. CDR3 size: 12 residues. The CDR3, as DNA: TGTGCCAGCAGTCACCGGGGTTATGGCTACACCTTC. This encodes CASSHRGYGYTF.

Ten or more counts support this clonotype. The chain has TRBV28 and TRBJ1-1; no clear D gene. Germline V gene sequence: CDR1 MDHEN, CDR2 SYDVKM. Trimming left V 5 bases short and J 1 base short, with 5 bases between. The CDR3 loop spans 12 amino acids. CDR3 in DNA: TGTGCCAGCAGTACATCGAACACTGAAGCTTTCTTT. Protein: CASSTSNTEAFF.

This clonotype was picked up many times. This chain joins TRBV5-1 and TRBJ1-5, with TRBD1 matching over 8 bases. After removal of 5 bases from V and 3 bases from J, the junction contained 7 bases not matched to a gene. Germline CDR1 reads SGHRS; CDR2 reads YFSETQ. There are 15 residues in the CDR3. Here the CDR3 reads CASSAQGGVNQPQHF. The CDR3 DNA is TGCGCCAGCAGTGCACAGGGGGGGGTCAATCAGCCCCAGCATTTT.

For this clonotype: Germline and junction disagree at one end, which may indicate a read error. The chain recombines TRBV7-2 with TRBJ2-7; D is unclear. Germline lookup yields CDR1 SGHTA and CDR2 FQGNSA. This CDR3 comprises 14 residues. CDR3 loop: CASNLSRNSYEQYF. Written as DNA, the CDR3 is TGTGCCAGCAACTTAAGTCGCAACTCCTACGAGCAGTACTTC.

This clonotype came up many times. This rearrangement joins TRBV2 to TRBJ1-2; no firm D call. The germline gives CDR1 SNHLY, CDR2 FYNNEI. The CDR3 runs to 15 residues. Trimming took off 2 bases at V and 5 bases at J, with 15 bases between the two ends. The CDR3 loop reads CASSERSKRAYGYTF. Written as DNA, the CDR3 is TGTGCCAGCAGTGAAAGGTCCAAAAGGGCTTATGGCTACACCTTC.

At least ten counts were recorded for this clonotype. CDR3 protein: CASSYRIAGMEQYF. For the CDR3, the DNA is TGTGCCAGCAGTTACCGGATAGCGGGTATGGAGCAGTACTTC. The chain links TRBV6-2 or TRBV6-3 to TRBJ2-7, with 7 bases that match TRBD2. The trim removed 2 bases at V and 7 bases at J, leaving 8 bases unmatched. CDR3 length: 14 residues. Germline V gene lookup returns CDR1 MNHEY and CDR2 SVGEGT.

In its sample, this clonotype was seen many times. CDR3 in DNA: TGTGCCAGTAGCACCGACGGATCGGGAGGGGAGACCCAGTACTTC. This codes for CASSTDGSGGETQYF. The V gene is TRBV19, the J gene TRBJ2-5, with TRBD2 matching over 8 bases. CDR3 length equals 15 residues. After removal of 6 bases from V and 5 bases from J, the junction contained 11 bases not matched to a gene. Germline CDR1 LNHDA, CDR2 SQIVND (reference sequence). The variable domain in full, completed from reference TRBV19 and TRBJ2-5, reads DGGITQSPKYLFRKEGQNVTLSCEQNLNHDAMYWYRQDPGQGLRLIYYSQIVNDFQKGDIAEGYSVSREKKESFPLTVTSAQKNPTAFYLCASSTDGSGGETQYFGPGTRLLVL.

This clonotype was picked up many times. This chain uses TRBV12-5 with TRBJ2-5; D uncertain. Trimming stripped 3 bases from V and 5 bases from J, with 4 bases between. The germline CDR1 and CDR2 sequences are LGHNT and FRNRAP. CDR3 length equals 11 residues. This chain's CDR3 is CASGFAETQYF. CDR3 nucleotide sequence: TGTGCTAGTGGTTTCGCGGAGACCCAGTACTTC.

This clonotype has a count of ten or more. The V gene is TRBV5-1, the J gene TRBJ1-1; no reliable D call. Trimming took 2 bases from V and 1 from J, leaving 6 bases between them. The germline V gene encodes CDR1 SGHRS and CDR2 YFSETQ. The CDR3 runs to 13 residues. The CDR3 loop reads CASSLQTNTEAFF. The CDR3 DNA follows: TGCGCCAGCAGCTTACAGACGAACACTGAAGCTTTCTTT.

The chain carries TRBV28 and TRBJ2-7; 8 bases agree with TRBD2. CDR3 length equals 12 residues. The J segment lost 6 bases and the V segment lost 7 bases, leaving 5 bases of the junction unmatched. Looked up from germline, CDR1 is MDHEN and CDR2 is SYDVKM. CDR3 bases: TGTGCCAGCACCCCGGGGGGGGGCGAGCAGTACTTC. Its translation is CASTPGGGEQYF.

This clonotype appeared a single time. The CDR3 nucleotides are TGTGCCAGTAGTTTTAAGACTGAAGCTTTCTTT. This gives the protein CASSFKTEAFF. The chain is built from TRBV19 and TRBJ1-1; D unresolved. The ends were cut back, 5 bases at V and 5 bases at J, with 6 bases in the middle. The germline V gene encodes CDR1 LNHDA and CDR2 SQIVND (reference sequence). CDR3 length: 11 amino acids.

Ten or more counts support this clonotype. The chain uses TRBV28 and TRBJ1-5; D remains ambiguous. This CDR3 contains 13 residues. Germline CDR1 MDHEN, CDR2 SYDVKM. V was cut by 7 bases and J by 7 bases, with 14 bases left in between. CDR3 sequence reads: CASKGGSRQPQHF. DNA for the CDR3: TGTGCCAGCAAGGGAGGGTCGCGGCAGCCCCAGCATTTT.

This clonotype came up many times. The chain carries TRBV6-1 and TRBJ2-7; TRBD2 matches 13 bases. The V segment lost 6 bases and the J segment 6 bases; nucleotides outside the gene matches: 5. Looked up from germline, CDR1 is MNHNS and CDR2 is SASEGT. This CDR3 has 14 residues. The CDR3 sequence: CASSPGLAGFEQYF. DNA for the CDR3: TGTGCCAGCAGCCCGGGACTAGCGGGATTCGAGCAGTACTTC.

Concerning this clonotype: Relative to the germline gene, one junction end is altered; a read error may explain this. The chain combines TRBV6-1 with TRBJ1-2; the match to TRBD1 covers 8 bases. Germline CDR1 and CDR2: MNHNS and SASEGT. The CDR3 is 12 amino acids. The CDR3 loop is CASILTGGGYIF. In DNA form, the CDR3 reads TGTGCCAGCATCCTCACAGGGGGTGGCTACATCTTC.

This clonotype was seen many times. CDR3 nucleotides: TGTGCCAGTTCGAAGGAGGTGATCGGGGAGCTGTTTTTT. It yields the protein CASSKEVIGELFF. The chain links TRBV6-1 to TRBJ2-2; perhaps TRBD2 as D (5 bases). The V end was cut by 9 bases, the J end by 7 bases, with 15 bases between. The CDR3 is made up of 13 amino acids. In germline, CDR1 is MNHNS, CDR2 SASEGT.

The rearrangement joins TRBV6-5 to TRBJ1-1; 9 bases agree with TRBD1. Germline V lookup: CDR1 MNHEY, CDR2 SVGAGI. The junction had 6 bases not matched to a gene; V was cut back by 2 bases and J by 2 bases. CDR3 size: 16 residues. The CDR3 DNA follows: TGTGCCAGCAGTTACCGGAGGGACAGGGTAAACACTGAAGCTTTCTTT. This translates into CASSYRRDRVNTEAFF.

This clonotype was observed many times. This sequence joins TRBV12-3 or TRBV12-4 and TRBJ1-1, with 8 bases aligning to TRBD1. With 6 bases clipped from V and 7 bases from J, the junction kept 7 bases outside the gene matches. The CDR3 has 13 residues. CDR3 DNA: TGTGCCAGCAGCAAAGGGACAGGTATTGAAGCTTTCTTT. Its translation: CASSKGTGIEAFF.

This clonotype appeared many times. The V and J genes are TRBV11-1 and TRBJ1-2, with D tentatively TRBD1 (5 bases). CDR3 length equals 17 residues. The V end was cut by 3 bases, the J end by 0 bases, with 17 bases between. Germline assignment: CDR1 SGHAT and CDR2 FQDESV (reference sequence). The CDR3 sequence is CASSFAPPQGSNYGYTF. The CDR3 DNA reads as TGTGCCAGCAGCTTTGCCCCCCCCCAGGGTTCTAACTATGGCTACACCTTC.

This clonotype was counted only a few times. The chain recombines TRBV3-1 with TRBJ1-3; D remains ambiguous. Germline V gene sequence: CDR1 LGHDT, CDR2 YNNKEL (reference sequence). CDR3 length equals 16 residues. V dropped 1 base and J dropped 0 bases, with 10 bases sitting between them. The CDR3 spells CASSQGAAGSGNTIYF. The CDR3 nucleotides read TGTGCCAGCAGCCAAGGGGCAGCCGGCTCTGGAAACACCATATATTTT.